These T cell receptor beta chains were read from a single sample in a study of graft-versus-host responses after intestinal transplantation. What these receptors recognize is not known. Only in-frame clones appear in the TCRdb table, and some are missing; sequencing was by immunoSEQ multiplex PCR. Of 85,000 to 110,000 clones listed, approximately 93% were seen once; the top ten hold more than 0.9%. The source was unstimulated CD8+ T cells sorted from spleen or lymph node cells, collected before intestinal transplant. These receptors came from a human donor who received an intestinal transplant. Both conserved end residues are part of each CDR3. A D gene is named only where the DNA matches it firmly. Not all rows give a size; the values are once, few, many and, for expanded clones, a class.

d_gene: NA
v_gene: TRBV20-1
abundance: NA
j_gene: TRBJ2-7
CDR3aa: CSAPQGYEQYF
CDR3nt: TGCAGTGCACCACAGGGCTACGAGCAGTACTTC

d_gene: NA
v_gene: TRBV30
abundance: NA
j_gene: TRBJ2-5
CDR3aa: CAWSVGLSQETQYF
CDR3nt: TGTGCCTGGAGTGTGGGGCTATCCCAAGAGACCCAGTACTTC

d_gene: TRBD1
v_gene: TRBV2
abundance: NA
j_gene: TRBJ2-7
CDR3aa: CASSGQGDRGHHEQYF
CDR3nt: TGTGCCAGCAGTGGTCAAGGGGACAGGGGGCACCACGAGCAGTACTTC

d_gene: TRBD2
v_gene: TRBV4-1
abundance: NA
j_gene: TRBJ2-5
CDR3aa: CAIRSGGLQETQYF
CDR3nt: TGCGCCATCCGTAGCGGGGGGCTCCAAGAGACCCAGTACTTC

d_gene: NA
v_gene: TRBV15
abundance: NA
j_gene: TRBJ2-1
CDR3aa: CATSRDLADYNEQFF
CDR3nt: TGTGCCACCAGCAGAGATCTGGCAGACTACAATGAGCAGTTCTTC

d_gene: TRBD1
v_gene: TRBV5-1
abundance: NA
j_gene: TRBJ2-1
CDR3aa: CASSGTGDEQFF
CDR3nt: TGCGCCAGCAGCGGAACAGGGGATGAACAGTTCTTC

d_gene: NA
v_gene: TRBV5-4
abundance: NA
j_gene: TRBJ2-3
CDR3aa: CASEGDTQYF
CDR3nt: TGTGCCAGCGAGGGGGATACGCAGTATTTT

d_gene: TRBD1
v_gene: TRBV2
abundance: NA
j_gene: TRBJ2-7
CDR3aa: CALRTGNVHEQYF
CDR3nt: TGTGCCTTGCGGACAGGGAATGTACACGAGCAGTACTTC

d_gene: NA
v_gene: TRBV29-1
abundance: NA
j_gene: TRBJ2-7
CDR3aa: CSVEVEGSSRYEQYF
CDR3nt: TGCAGCGTTGAGGTAGAAGGGTCCAGCCGCTACGAGCAGTACTTC

d_gene: NA
v_gene: TRBV6-6
abundance: NA
j_gene: TRBJ1-2
CDR3aa: CASSTGFVGYGYTF
CDR3nt: TGTGCCAGCAGTACAGGATTCGTGGGGTATGGCTACACCTTC

d_gene: NA
v_gene: TRBV19
abundance: NA
j_gene: TRBJ1-1
CDR3aa: CASFGHRENTEAFF
CDR3nt: TGTGCCTCCTTCGGACATCGAGAGAACACTGAAGCTTTCTTT

d_gene: NA
v_gene: TRBV4-2
abundance: once
j_gene: TRBJ1-5
CDR3aa: CASDKGVSNQPQHF
CDR3nt: TGTGCCAGCGACAAGGGGGTTAGCAATCAGCCCCAGCATTTT

d_gene: NA
v_gene: TRBV29-1
abundance: few
j_gene: TRBJ1-2
CDR3aa: CSVVAPNIGGYTF
CDR3nt: TGCAGCGTTGTAGCCCCAAACATTGGGGGCTACACCTTC

d_gene: NA
v_gene: TRBV5-1
abundance: NA
j_gene: TRBJ2-5
CDR3aa: CASSSLGVQETQYF
CDR3nt: TGCGCCAGCAGCTCACTCGGGGTCCAAGAGACCCAGTACTTC

d_gene: NA
v_gene: TRBV11-2
abundance: NA
j_gene: TRBJ2-3
CDR3aa: CASSHGGSTDTQYF
CDR3nt: TGTGCCAGCAGCCATGGGGGTAGCACAGATACGCAGTATTTT

d_gene: NA
v_gene: TRBV7-9
abundance: NA
j_gene: TRBJ2-1
CDR3aa: CASSLVRFRGYNEQFF
CDR3nt: TGTGCCAGCAGCTTAGTAAGGTTCCGGGGATACAATGAGCAGTTCTTC

d_gene: TRBD2
v_gene: TRBV9
abundance: NA
j_gene: TRBJ2-1
CDR3aa: CASSTPFFPGGPSDEQFF
CDR3nt: TGTGCCAGCAGCACCCCCTTTTTCCCGGGGGGTCCCTCGGATGAGCAGTTCTTC

d_gene: NA
v_gene: TRBV7-9
abundance: NA
j_gene: TRBJ2-7
CDR3aa: CASSLVGGWSDEQYF
CDR3nt: TGTGCCAGCAGCTTAGTTGGAGGCTGGTCCGACGAGCAGTACTTC

d_gene: NA
v_gene: TRBV4-1
abundance: NA
j_gene: TRBJ1-6
CDR3aa: CASSQEGQGGSPLHF
CDR3nt: TGCGCCAGCAGCCAAGAGGGCCAGGGAGGATCACCCCTCCACTTT

d_gene: NA
v_gene: TRBV13
abundance: NA
j_gene: TRBJ2-1
CDR3aa: CASSLASYNEQFF
CDR3nt: TGTGCCAGCAGTCTGGCCTCCTACAATGAGCAGTTCTTC

d_gene: NA
v_gene: TRBV30
abundance: once
j_gene: TRBJ1-4
CDR3aa: CAWATRADEKLFF
CDR3nt: TGTGCCTGGGCAACTAGGGCAGATGAAAAACTGTTTTTT

d_gene: NA
v_gene: TRBV7-8
abundance: NA
j_gene: TRBJ2-1
CDR3aa: CASSFWTTEQFF
CDR3nt: TGTGCCAGCAGCTTCTGGACTACCGAGCAGTTCTTC

d_gene: NA
v_gene: TRBV19
abundance: NA
j_gene: TRBJ2-7
CDR3aa: CASSSQGMTGESSYEQYF
CDR3nt: TGTGCCAGTAGTAGCCAAGGGATGACAGGAGAGAGCTCCTACGAGCAGTACTTC

d_gene: TRBD1
v_gene: TRBV5-1
abundance: once
j_gene: TRBJ1-1
CDR3aa: CASSLLTRGSEAFF
CDR3nt: TGCGCCAGCAGCTTGTTGACCAGGGGGTCTGAAGCTTTCTTT

d_gene: NA
v_gene: TRBV5-1
abundance: NA
j_gene: TRBJ2-7
CDR3aa: CASSLGLGVSYEQYF
CDR3nt: TGCGCCAGCAGCTTGGGTTTAGGGGTTTCGTACGAGCAGTACTTC

d_gene: NA
v_gene: TRBV7-6
abundance: once
j_gene: TRBJ1-1
CDR3aa: CASSLGAGKMNTEAFF
CDR3nt: TGTGCCAGCAGCTTAGGGGCTGGAAAAATGAACACTGAAGCTTTCTTT

d_gene: TRBD2
v_gene: TRBV4-2
abundance: NA
j_gene: TRBJ2-1
CDR3aa: CASSHSGGYNEQFF
CDR3nt: TGTGCCAGCAGCCATAGCGGGGGCTACAATGAGCAGTTCTTC

d_gene: NA
v_gene: TRBV29-1
abundance: NA
j_gene: TRBJ1-1
CDR3aa: CSVEGARGLGTEAFF
CDR3nt: TGCAGCGTTGAAGGGGCCAGGGGACTCGGCACTGAAGCTTTCTTT

d_gene: TRBD2
v_gene: TRBV11-2
abundance: NA
j_gene: TRBJ2-2
CDR3aa: CASSPTSGGTNTGELFF
CDR3nt: TGTGCCAGCAGCCCGACTAGCGGGGGGACGAACACCGGGGAGCTGTTTTTT

d_gene: TRBD1
v_gene: TRBV7-8
abundance: NA
j_gene: TRBJ1-2
CDR3aa: CASSSGTGNYGYTF
CDR3nt: TGTGCCAGCAGCTCCGGGACAGGAAACTATGGCTACACCTTC

d_gene: NA
v_gene: TRBV7-9
abundance: NA
j_gene: TRBJ2-6
CDR3aa: CASSFSSSGANVLTF
CDR3nt: TGTGCCAGCAGCTTTAGTAGCTCTGGGGCCAACGTCCTGACTTTC

d_gene: TRBD2
v_gene: TRBV6-4
abundance: NA
j_gene: TRBJ2-3
CDR3aa: CASSSGTSSTDTQYF
CDR3nt: TGTGCCAGCAGTTCCGGGACTAGTAGCACAGATACGCAGTATTTT

d_gene: NA
v_gene: TRBV7-8
abundance: once
j_gene: TRBJ2-5
CDR3aa: CASSLQVGSGETQYF
CDR3nt: TGTGCCAGCAGCTTACAGGTTGGGTCTGGGGAGACCCAGTACTTC

d_gene: TRBD1
v_gene: TRBV6-1
abundance: NA
j_gene: TRBJ2-7
CDR3aa: CASSYRDRGGEQYF
CDR3nt: TGTGCCAGCAGTTATAGGGACAGGGGCGGCGAGCAGTACTTC

d_gene: NA
v_gene: TRBV11-2
abundance: NA
j_gene: TRBJ2-1
CDR3aa: CASSLAPPGNEQFF
CDR3nt: TGTGCCAGCAGCTTAGCCCCGCCGGGCAATGAGCAGTTCTTC

d_gene: NA
v_gene: TRBV29-1
abundance: NA
j_gene: TRBJ1-2
CDR3aa: CSAPGGDGYTF
CDR3nt: TGCAGCGCCCCGGGGGGGGATGGCTACACCTTC

d_gene: TRBD1
v_gene: TRBV6-1
abundance: NA
j_gene: TRBJ1-1
CDR3aa: CASSENRGAYMNTEAFF
CDR3nt: TGTGCCAGCAGTGAGAACAGGGGGGCTTATATGAACACTGAAGCTTTCTTT

d_gene: NA
v_gene: TRBV6-1
abundance: NA
j_gene: TRBJ1-1
CDR3aa: CASSISEAFF
CDR3nt: TGTGCCAGCAGTATCTCTGAAGCTTTCTTT

d_gene: NA
v_gene: TRBV27
abundance: NA
j_gene: TRBJ1-5
CDR3aa: CASSSLTANQPQHF
CDR3nt: TGTGCCAGCAGTTCTCTGACAGCTAATCAGCCCCAGCATTTT

d_gene: TRBD1
v_gene: TRBV18
abundance: NA
j_gene: TRBJ2-2
CDR3aa: CASSRPFGTGTNTGELFF
CDR3nt: TGTGCCAGCTCACGTCCCTTCGGGACAGGGACGAACACCGGGGAGCTGTTTTTT

d_gene: NA
v_gene: TRBV9
abundance: NA
j_gene: TRBJ2-2
CDR3aa: CASSVGGSANTGELFF
CDR3nt: TGTGCCAGCAGCGTAGGGGGGAGCGCGAACACCGGGGAGCTGTTTTTT